This is a list of T cell receptor beta chains from one sample in a study of shared clonotypes between healthy human individuals. TCRdb's table, derived via immunoSEQ multiplex PCR, lists solely in-frame clones and lacks some. Among more than 2 million clones listed, roughly 95% were seen once. The source material was naive CD4+ T cells sorted from blood. These receptors were obtained from a young man in good health. Both conserved end residues are part of each CDR3. The D gene is left open where the match is weak. For some rows the clone size is stated as once, few or many, or as a class when expanded; others skip it.

j_gene	v_gene	abundance	d_gene	CDR3aa	CDR3nt
TRBJ1-2	TRBV18	-	-	CASSEAALAGGYTF	TGTGCCAGCTCCGAGGCGGCGCTCGCTGGTGGCTACACCTTC
TRBJ1-5	TRBV28	-	-	CATGREHQPQHF	TGTGCCACGGGGAGGGAACATCAGCCCCAGCATTTT
TRBJ2-7	TRBV7-3	-	TRBD2	CASSRESGASYEQYF	TGTGCCAGCAGCCGGGAGAGCGGGGCCTCCTACGAGCAGTACTTC
TRBJ1-1	TRBV27	once	-	CASSLIAWSQGRTEAFF	TGTGCCAGCAGTTTAATTGCGTGGAGCCAGGGGCGGACTGAAGCTTTCTTT
TRBJ2-1	TRBV9	once	TRBD1	CASSVETGGRNNEQFF	TGTGCCAGCAGCGTAGAAACAGGGGGGAGAAACAATGAGCAGTTCTTC
TRBJ1-5	TRBV5-4	-	-	CASSIDAGGGNQPQHF	TGTGCCAGCAGCATCGACGCAGGTGGCGGCAATCAGCCCCAGCATTTT
TRBJ1-2	TRBV28	-	-	CASISSPRTGAYGYTF	TGTGCCAGTATATCAAGCCCAAGAACCGGGGCCTATGGCTACACCTTC
TRBJ2-7	TRBV5-1	-	-	CASSLVGNAYEQYF	TGCGCCAGCAGCTTGGTAGGGAATGCCTACGAGCAGTACTTC
TRBJ2-2	TRBV5-6	-	-	CASSLAGILNTGELFF	TGTGCCAGCAGCTTGGCAGGGATCCTGAACACCGGGGAGCTGTTTTTT
TRBJ1-6	TRBV5-6	-	TRBD1	CASSGTTGERNSPLHF	TGTGCCAGCAGCGGAACGACAGGGGAGAGAAATTCACCCCTCCACTTT
TRBJ1-4	TRBV9	-	TRBD1	CASSVGRWSGGLREKLFF	TGTGCCAGCAGCGTAGGAAGATGGTCAGGGGGTCTGAGGGAAAAACTGTTTTTT
TRBJ1-1	TRBV7-2	-	TRBD1	CASSSRTGGTEAFF	TGTGCCAGCAGCTCGAGGACAGGGGGCACTGAAGCTTTCTTT
TRBJ1-1	TRBV6-1	-	TRBD1	CASGTGFTEAFF	TGTGCCAGCGGGACAGGCTTCACTGAAGCTTTCTTT
TRBJ2-7	TRBV6-6	-	-	CASGREEQYF	TGTGCCAGCGGCCGGGAAGAGCAGTACTTC
TRBJ2-7	TRBV27	-	-	CASSLSAGTPIYEQYF	TGTGCCAGCAGTTTATCGGCCGGGACTCCAATTTACGAGCAGTACTTC
TRBJ2-4	TRBV9	-	-	CASSAGPENIQYF	TGTGCCAGCAGTGCAGGGCCCGAAAACATTCAGTACTTC
TRBJ1-5	TRBV5-6	-	TRBD1	CASSLGTANQPQHF	TGTGCCAGCAGCTTAGGGACAGCCAATCAGCCCCAGCATTTT
TRBJ2-7	TRBV7-2	-	-	CASSNSGGDEQYF	TGTGCCAGCAGCAATAGCGGTGGGGACGAGCAGTACTTC
TRBJ2-5	TRBV6-5	-	TRBD2	CASSYSPGRGETQYF	TGTGCCAGCAGTTACTCTCCGGGGAGGGGAGAGACCCAGTACTTC
TRBJ2-5	TRBV2	-	TRBD1	CASRMGTVGETQYF	TGTGCCAGCCGTATGGGGACAGTCGGAGAGACCCAGTACTTC
TRBJ2-3	TRBV5-6	-	-	CASSLPGAPGDTQYF	TGTGCCAGCAGCTTACCCGGGGCCCCCGGGGATACGCAGTATTTT
TRBJ2-7	TRBV6-1	-	-	CASSGREGAYEQYF	TGTGCCAGCTCGGGCAGGGAAGGAGCCTACGAGCAGTACTTC
TRBJ1-2	TRBV19	-	-	CASSIGSSNYGYTF	TGTGCCAGTAGTATAGGGAGCAGCAACTACGGCTACACCTTC
TRBJ2-7	TRBV5-8	-	TRBD1	CASTKRTGKGNEQYF	TGTGCCAGCACCAAACGGACAGGGAAAGGTAACGAGCAGTACTTC
TRBJ2-1	TRBV6-1	-	TRBD1	CASRRTGGYNEQFF	TGTGCCAGCAGAAGGACAGGGGGCTACAATGAGCAGTTCTTC
TRBJ2-7	TRBV5-1	once	TRBD1	CASSLDVTGGSYEQYF	TGCGCCAGCAGCTTGGATGTGACAGGGGGCTCCTACGAGCAGTACTTC
TRBJ1-1	TRBV4-1	-	-	CASSQEGFNTEAFF	TGCGCCAGCAGCCAAGAGGGGTTTAACACTGAAGCTTTCTTT
TRBJ2-1	TRBV27	-	-	CASSLGLPKYNEQFF	TGTGCCAGCAGTTTGGGCCTACCGAAATACAATGAGCAGTTCTTC
TRBJ2-3	TRBV27	-	-	CASSLYPTKDTQYF	TGTGCCAGCAGTTTATACCCAACGAAAGATACGCAGTATTTT
TRBJ2-3	TRBV7-8	-	-	CASSPESSTDTQYF	TGTGCCAGCAGCCCCGAGAGTAGCACAGATACGCAGTATTTT
TRBJ2-4	TRBV9	once	-	CASSVADRNIQYF	TGTGCCAGCAGCGTAGCCGATAGGAACATTCAGTACTTC
TRBJ2-7	TRBV5-6	-	TRBD1	CASRRTGTVAYEQYF	TGTGCCAGCAGACGAACCGGGACAGTAGCCTACGAGCAGTACTTC
TRBJ2-1	TRBV7-9	-	TRBD1	CASSLAKPGQGYNEQFF	TGTGCCAGCAGCTTGGCAAAACCGGGACAGGGCTACAATGAGCAGTTCTTC
TRBJ2-1	TRBV5-1	-	-	CASSLGQLGPNEQFF	TGCGCCAGCAGCTTGGGACAGCTAGGCCCCAATGAGCAGTTCTTC
TRBJ2-5	TRBV12-5	-	-	CASALDRSTQYF	TGTGCTAGTGCCCTCGACAGATCGACCCAGTACTTC
TRBJ2-7	TRBV27	-	-	CASSLRGVQYF	TGTGCCAGCAGTTTACGAGGGGTACAGTACTTC
TRBJ1-2	TRBV29-1	-	-	CSVFGQGKDGYTF	TGCAGCGTTTTCGGCCAGGGAAAGGATGGCTACACCTTC
TRBJ1-5	TRBV18	-	TRBD1	CASSPRQGASNQPQHF	TGTGCCAGCTCACCTCGACAGGGGGCAAGCAATCAGCCCCAGCATTTT
TRBJ2-7	TRBV11-3	-	TRBD1	CASSLMGTGKYEQYF	TGTGCCAGCAGCTTAATGGGGACAGGGAAGTACGAGCAGTACTTC
TRBJ2-2	TRBV9	-	-	CASGIPQSDHGTGELFF	TGTGCCAGCGGTATTCCCCAGTCGGACCATGGGACCGGGGAGCTGTTTTTT
TRBJ2-7	TRBV5-1	-	TRBD2	CASRGGSSYEQYF	TGCGCCAGCCGAGGCGGGAGCTCCTACGAGCAGTACTTC
TRBJ2-2	TRBV2	-	-	CASSVFPGDTGELFF	TGTGCCAGCAGTGTTTTCCCGGGCGACACCGGGGAGCTGTTTTTT
TRBJ2-7	TRBV28	-	-	CASSSSYEQYF	TGTGCCAGCAGCAGCAGCTACGAGCAGTACTTC
TRBJ1-2	TRBV4-1	once	-	CASSSTRVGYTF	TGCGCCAGCAGCTCTACCCGGGTCGGCTACACCTTC
TRBJ1-6	TRBV4-2	-	-	CASSQDSVYHSPLHF	TGTGCCAGCAGCCAAGATTCGGTCTATCATTCACCCCTCCACTTT
TRBJ1-5	TRBV6-5	-	-	CASSSTGNQPQHF	TGTGCCAGCAGTTCGACGGGGAATCAGCCCCAGCATTTT
TRBJ2-5	TRBV18	-	TRBD2	CASSLVTSGQETQYF	TGTGCCAGCTCACTAGTGACTAGCGGACAAGAGACCCAGTACTTC
TRBJ1-5	TRBV6-5	-	-	CASSRGSHQPQHF	TGTGCCAGCTCTCGAGGCAGCCATCAGCCCCAGCATTTT
TRBJ1-2	TRBV4-2	-	-	CASSQDFGGFALGVHGYTF	TGTGCCAGCAGCCAAGACTTTGGTGGGTTCGCTCTGGGAGTCCATGGCTACACCTTC
TRBJ2-4	TRBV7-2	-	TRBD2	CASSPGTKKNIQYF	TGTGCCAGCAGCCCCGGGACTAAGAAAAACATTCAGTACTTC
TRBJ2-7	TRBV6-6	-	-	CASSYGTNLHEQYF	TGTGCCAGCAGTTACGGTACCAACCTGCACGAGCAGTACTTC
TRBJ2-4	TRBV6-1	-	-	CASSGGQAGVTKNIQYF	TGTGCCAGCAGTGGGGGACAAGCCGGGGTAACCAAAAACATTCAGTACTTC
TRBJ1-5	TRBV25-1	-	-	CASSDPAAGNQPQHF	TGTGCCAGCAGTGACCCGGCAGCAGGCAATCAGCCCCAGCATTTT
TRBJ2-2	TRBV5-4	-	TRBD2	CASSPGTSGSANTGELFF	TGTGCCAGCAGCCCCGGGACTAGCGGATCCGCGAACACCGGGGAGCTGTTTTTT
TRBJ2-3	TRBV5-1	once	TRBD2	CASSIAVRGGTDTQYF	TGCGCCAGCAGTATTGCTGTGCGGGGGGGAACAGATACGCAGTATTTT
TRBJ2-1	TRBV7-8	-	-	CASSPTDSINEQFF	TGTGCCAGCAGCCCGACGGACAGCATCAATGAGCAGTTCTTC
TRBJ1-1	TRBV6-1	-	-	CASSRYTEAFF	TGTGCCAGCAGCAGGTACACTGAAGCTTTCTTT
TRBJ2-2	TRBV13	-	-	CASSQRRGAQNTGELFF	TGTGCCAGCAGCCAGCGTAGGGGGGCACAGAACACCGGGGAGCTGTTTTTT
TRBJ2-1	TRBV5-1	-	TRBD1	CASTLYGTGRNEQFF	TGCGCCAGCACCTTATACGGGACAGGGAGGAATGAGCAGTTCTTC